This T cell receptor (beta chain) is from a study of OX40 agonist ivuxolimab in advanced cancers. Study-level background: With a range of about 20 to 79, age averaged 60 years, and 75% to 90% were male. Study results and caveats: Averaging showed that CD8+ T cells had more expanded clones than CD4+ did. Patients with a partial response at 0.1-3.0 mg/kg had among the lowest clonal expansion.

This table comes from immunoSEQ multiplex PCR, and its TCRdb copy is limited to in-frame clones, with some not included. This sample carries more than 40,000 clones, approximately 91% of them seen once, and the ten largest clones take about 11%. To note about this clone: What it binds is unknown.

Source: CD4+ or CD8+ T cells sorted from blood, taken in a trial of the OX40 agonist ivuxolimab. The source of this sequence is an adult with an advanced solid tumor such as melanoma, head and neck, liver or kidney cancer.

CDR3 sequence: CASSLGTGGIAGNTIYF. CDR3 nucleotides: TGCGCCAGCAGCTTGGGAACAGGGGGTATCGCTGGAAACACCATATATTTT. The chain recombines TRBV5-1 with TRBJ1-3, with 8 bases lining up with TRBD1. CDR1 and CDR2 from the germline V gene are SGHRS and YFSETQ. The CDR3 extends over 17 amino acids. Germline trimming cut 0 bases from V and 2 bases from J; bases unmatched to any gene: 7.